A single sample gave rise to the 29 T cell receptor beta chains below, sequenced in a study of T-cell reconstitution after alpha-beta-depleted transplantation in children. The library targeted TCRbeta and was prepared with unique molecular identifiers. TCRdb re-called the PCR reads through MiXCR, storing one row per CDR3 protein. The sample contains some 200,000 distinct CDR3 sequences, around 5.9% of which appear only once. Material: PBMCs, obtained before TCRalphabeta/CD19-depleted stem cell transplant. The receptor source for this set is a girl under two years old with combined immunodeficiency, due to receive a stem cell transplant.

This clonotype was picked up many times. The CDR3 coding sequence is TGTGCCAGCAGTTACTCGATCGCGTCAGGGGTCAGCGAGCAGTACTTC. It specifies CASSYSIASGVSEQYF. The chain has TRBV6-2 or TRBV6-3 and TRBJ2-7, with D possibly being TRBD1 (6 bases). Per the germline V gene, CDR1 is MNHEY and CDR2 is SVGEGT. Trimming stripped 0 bases from V and 6 bases from J, with 18 bases between. The CDR3 contains 16 residues.

In this sample, this clonotype turned up many times. This chain connects TRBV6-5 to TRBJ2-1, with TRBD2 identical over 8 bases. Germline V gene sequence: CDR1 MNHEY, CDR2 SVGAGI. This CDR3 has 13 amino acids. V lost 2 bases, J lost 11 bases, and 5 bases stayed unmatched. This CDR3 reads CASSYTLAGQQFF. Here the CDR3 DNA reads TGTGCCAGCAGTTACACATTAGCGGGACAGCAGTTCTTC.

A few counts support this clonotype. The chain links TRBV9 to TRBJ2-7; no reliable D call. CDR3 length: 13 amino acids. In germline, CDR1 is SGDLS, CDR2 YYNGEE. Between the trimmed V and J ends, which lost 0 bases and 2 bases, there was a span of 6 bases. The chain's CDR3 is CASSVASTYEQYF. The CDR3 nucleotides read TGTGCCAGCAGCGTAGCGAGTACCTACGAGCAGTACTTC.

This clonotype has at least ten counts. The rearrangement uses TRBV9 and TRBJ2-5; D is unresolved. From germline, CDR1 is SGDLS and CDR2 YYNGEE. Deletions cut 0 bases from V and 3 bases from J, with 12 bases between. This CDR3 region has 15 residues. The CDR3, as DNA: TGTGCCAGCAGCGTAGGGGTGGGCAGAGAAGAGACCCAGTACTTC. It encodes CASSVGVGREETQYF.

This clonotype was observed many times. This chain links TRBV20-1 with TRBJ2-1, with 11 bases identical to TRBD2. The CDR3 contains 13 residues. The V segment lost 2 bases and the J segment 10 bases; nucleotides outside the gene matches: 4. Germline CDR1 reads DFQATT; CDR2 reads SNEGSKA (reference sequence). The CDR3 DNA reads TGCAGTGCTAGATCGGGACTAGCGGTCGAGCAGTTCTTC. Encoded protein: CSARSGLAVEQFF.

The chain uses TRBV12-3 or TRBV12-4 and TRBJ1-4, with 8 positions matching TRBD1. This CDR3 has 14 residues. The V gene end was trimmed by 6 bases and the J gene end by 4 bases; junction bases not matched to a gene: 4. The CDR3 spells CASSPGQDNEKLFF. The CDR3 bases are TGTGCCAGCAGCCCGGGACAGGATAATGAAAAACTGTTTTTT.

This clonotype was detected ten times or more. The rearrangement joins TRBV20-1 to TRBJ2-7; TRBD2 matches 11 bases. After removal of 5 bases from V and 2 bases from J, the junction contained 2 bases not matched to a gene. Germline V gives CDR1 DFQATT, CDR2 SNEGSKA (reference sequence). CDR3 length: 13 amino acids. CDR3 protein: CSAYSGGAYEQYF. CDR3 DNA sequence: TGCAGTGCTTATAGCGGGGGGGCCTACGAGCAGTACTTC.

This clonotype was seen many times. The genes are TRBV20-1 and TRBJ2-7, with D possibly TRBD2 on 7 matching bases. This CDR3 contains 15 residues. V was cut by 0 bases and J by 3 bases, with 15 bases left in between. Per the germline V gene, CDR1 is DFQATT and CDR2 is SNEGSKA (reference sequence). The CDR3 reads CSARDTPGGLYEQYF. The CDR3 coding sequence is TGCAGTGCTAGAGATACGCCCGGGGGGCTCTACGAGCAGTACTTC.

This clonotype has a count of ten or more. This sequence joins TRBV6-2 or TRBV6-3 and TRBJ1-1; 8 bases line up with TRBD1. Germline lookup yields CDR1 MNHEY and CDR2 SVGEGT. The CDR3 sequence is 14 residues long. V shed 5 bases, J shed 8 bases, and the junction held 10 bases outside the gene matches. In DNA form, the CDR3 reads TGTGCCAGCAGTGGTTCCCGGACAGGGAGAGAAGCTTTCTTT. This encodes CASSGSRTGREAFF.

This clonotype appeared many times. The rearrangement links TRBV27 to TRBJ1-1, with D tentatively TRBD1 (5 bases). Trimming took off 3 bases at V and 10 bases at J, with 15 bases between the two ends. From germline, CDR1 is MNHEY and CDR2 SMNVEV (reference sequence). The CDR3 contains 13 residues. CDR3 sequence reads: CASSFERDGAAFF. For the CDR3, the DNA is TGTGCCAGCAGTTTTGAGAGGGATGGGGCAGCTTTCTTT.

This clonotype was seen many times. The genes are TRBV20-1 and TRBJ2-7; 12 positions match TRBD1. There are 16 residues in the CDR3. Germline assignment: CDR1 DFQATT and CDR2 SNEGSKA (reference sequence). The V gene end was trimmed by 3 bases and the J gene end by 5 bases; junction bases not matched to a gene: 11. CDR3 in DNA: TGCAGTGCTAGCAGTCAGTCCGGGACAGGGGGCAACGAGCAGTACTTC. Its protein is CSASSQSGTGGNEQYF.

In its sample, this clonotype was seen many times. The V and J genes are TRBV7-7 and TRBJ2-7, with D hard to call. Deletions cut 1 base from V and 4 bases from J, with 8 bases between. CDR1 and CDR2 (germline): SSHAT, FNYEAQ (reference sequence). The CDR3 runs to 13 residues. The CDR3 protein is CASSLGEGYEQYF. The CDR3 nucleotides read TGTGCCAGCAGCTTAGGTGAAGGGTACGAGCAGTACTTC.

This clonotype was observed many times. The chain joins TRBV4-3 to TRBJ2-1; perhaps TRBD1 as D (6 bases). Trimming took off 3 bases at V and 5 bases at J, with 11 bases between the two ends. Looked up from germline, CDR1 is LGHNA and CDR2 is YSLEER. The length of the CDR3 is 14 residues. The CDR3 spells CASSQTGLNNEQFF. The CDR3 DNA reads TGCGCCAGCAGCCAGACAGGCCTGAACAATGAGCAGTTCTTC.

The V and J genes are TRBV11-2 and TRBJ1-2; D is ambiguous. V lost 5 bases to trimming and J lost 3 bases, with 19 bases between them. Germline V gene sequence: CDR1 SGHAT, CDR2 FQNNGV. The CDR3 has 16 residues. The DNA of the CDR3 is TGTGCCAGCAGCCCAGGACTTCGGCGGCCCGACTATGGCTACACCTTC. It yields the protein CASSPGLRRPDYGYTF.

In its sample, this clonotype was seen many times. The V call is TRBV12-3 or TRBV12-4, the J call TRBJ2-1; D call uncertain. With 3 bases removed from V and 8 bases from J, the gap between germline ends came to 5 bases. CDR3 length: 11 amino acids. The CDR3 DNA follows: TGTGCCAGCAGTTTCTCTGATGAGCAGTTCTTC. Translation: CASSFSDEQFF.

This clonotype was observed many times. The CDR3 reads CSVNRGLYEQYF. CDR3 DNA sequence: TGCAGCGTTAACCGGGGCCTTTACGAGCAGTACTTC. The chain recombines TRBV29-1 with TRBJ2-7, with D perhaps being TRBD1 or TRBD2 (5 bases each). The CDR3 has 12 amino acids. V was cut by 5 bases and J by 4 bases, with 12 bases left in between. Germline V gives CDR1 SQVTM, CDR2 ANQGSEA.

Worth noting for this clonotype: This sequence may be a read error, since a much larger clone differs from it by one base. The chain employs TRBV6-2 or TRBV6-3 and TRBJ1-1, with 8 bases aligning to TRBD1. Per the germline V gene, CDR1 is MNHEY and CDR2 is SVGEGT. The length of the CDR3 is 20 residues. V lost 2 bases to trimming and J lost 0 bases; unmatched junction nucleotides: 17. CDR3: CASSYENGQGQRRLNTEAFF. The DNA of the CDR3 is TGTGCCAGCAGTTACGAGAACGGACAGGGACAAAGACGGTTGAACACTGAAGCTTTCTTT.

J is TRBJ2-3 and V is TRBV7-3; 8 bases line up with TRBD2. There are 16 residues in the CDR3. Germline V gives CDR1 SGHTA, CDR2 FQGTGA. The V segment lost 5 bases and the J segment 2 bases; nucleotides outside the gene matches: 9. The CDR3 here is CASSHLPSGLTDTQYF. The CDR3 DNA reads as TGTGCCAGCAGCCACCTCCCTAGCGGGCTCACAGATACGCAGTATTTT. Filled out from reference TRBV7-3 and TRBJ2-3, the complete variable domain reads GAGVSQTPSNKVTEKGKYVELRCDPISGHTALYWYRQSLGQGPEFLIYFQGTGAADDSGLPNDRFFAVRPEGSVSTLKIQRTERGDSAVYLCASSHLPSGLTDTQYFGPGTRLTVL.

The V and J genes are TRBV6-5 and TRBJ2-2, with D perhaps given as TRBD1 or TRBD2 (5 bases each). The CDR3 totals 13 residues. V was clipped by 5 bases and J by 6 bases, with 10 bases between them. Germline CDR1 MNHEY, CDR2 SVGAGI. The CDR3 spells CASSTGTPGELFF. The CDR3, as DNA: TGTGCCAGCAGTACTGGGACGCCCGGGGAGCTGTTTTTT.

This clonotype was seen repeatedly, ten times or more. Written as DNA, the CDR3 is TGTGCCAGCAGTGAAAACGGCCCCTACGAGCAGTACTTC. It is translated as CASSENGPYEQYF. The chain combines TRBV25-1 with TRBJ2-7; D ambiguous. The CDR3 totals 13 residues. Germline-derived CDR1 and CDR2 are MGHDK and SYGVNS. Trimming left V 2 bases short and J 2 bases short, with 7 bases between.

In its sample, this clonotype was seen many times. The chain carries TRBV5-1 and TRBJ2-7; D gene ambiguous. V was shortened by 0 bases and J by 1 base, with 5 bases between the two germline ends. Germline assignment: CDR1 SGHRS and CDR2 YFSETQ. The CDR3 spans 13 residues. CDR3 region: CASSLDVSYEQYF. CDR3 nucleotide sequence: TGCGCCAGCAGCTTGGATGTTTCCTACGAGCAGTACTTC.

Ten or more counts support this clonotype. V usage is TRBV12-3 or TRBV12-4 and J usage is TRBJ1-1; D call uncertain. This CDR3 is 12 amino acids long. V gave up 1 base and J gave up 10 bases, with 10 bases separating them. The CDR3 nucleotides are TGTGCCAGCAGTTTAGGTGCCAGACGAGCTTTCTTT. It is translated as CASSLGARRAFF.

This clonotype has at least ten counts. The rearrangement joins TRBV4-2 to TRBJ2-2; 8 bases agree with TRBD1. V lost 2 bases to trimming and J lost 1 base; unmatched junction nucleotides: 3. This CDR3 has 16 amino acids. In germline, CDR1 is LGHNA, CDR2 YNFKEQ. The CDR3, as DNA: TGTGCCAGCAGCCAACTTGGACAGGGGAACACCGGGGAGCTGTTTTTT. Amino acids: CASSQLGQGNTGELFF.

The chain recombines TRBV20-1 with TRBJ2-7; either TRBD1 or TRBD2 may fit D (7 bases each). V was cut by 5 bases and J by 2 bases, with 25 bases left in between. The CDR3 length is 17 residues. The germline V gene encodes CDR1 DFQATT and CDR2 SNEGSKA (reference sequence). DNA of the CDR3: TGCAGTGCTGAAGGGGGCTCCTGGCTAGCGGCCCCCTACGAGCAGTACTTC. It encodes CSAEGGSWLAAPYEQYF.

This clonotype was counted many times. This chain connects TRBV28 to TRBJ2-3; the match to TRBD2 covers 12 bases. Looked up from germline, CDR1 is MDHEN and CDR2 is SYDVKM. The CDR3 runs 16 residues. Trimming at V came to 2 bases and at J to 3 bases, leaving 3 bases not matched to a gene. The CDR3 region has the DNA TGTGCCAGCAGTTTAATAGGACTAGCGGGAACAGATACGCAGTATTTT. Encoded protein: CASSLIGLAGTDTQYF. Supplemented by reference TRBV28 and TRBJ2-3, the full variable domain reads DVKVTQSSRYLVKRTGEKVFLECVQDMDHENMFWYRQDPGLGLRLIYFSYDVKMKEKGDIPEGYSVSREKKERFSLILESASTNQTSMYLCASSLIGLAGTDTQYFGPGTRLTVL.

The table lists this clonotype with many counts. The CDR3 bases are TGCAGCGCCCTGGGTCCCCCGGGGTACGAGCAGTACTTC. It is translated as CSALGPPGYEQYF. The chain employs TRBV29-1 and TRBJ2-7; D possibly corresponds to TRBD2 (5 bases). The V end was cut by 7 bases, the J end by 4 bases, with 17 bases between. Germline V CDR1 and CDR2: SQVTM, ANQGSEA. This CDR3 spans 13 amino acids.

This clonotype appeared many times. The J gene is TRBJ2-5, the V gene TRBV12-3 or TRBV12-4; D may match TRBD1 or TRBD2 (5 bases each). The CDR3 is 15 amino acids. The ends were cut back, 3 bases at V and 3 bases at J, with 14 bases in the middle. The CDR3 DNA reads TGTGCCAGCAGTTTTTTCTTGTTGGGGGAAGAGACCCAGTACTTC. Protein: CASSFFLLGEETQYF.

CDR3 protein: CASSHHSGAREQYF. The CDR3 DNA reads TGTGCCAGCAGCCATCATAGCGGGGCTAGGGAGCAGTACTTC. The chain recombines TRBV12-3 or TRBV12-4 with TRBJ2-7; TRBD2 agrees at 8 bases. Trimming took 6 bases from V and 7 from J; bases not matched to a gene: 11. The CDR3 consists of 14 residues.

This clonotype was recorded many times. The chain joins TRBV10-3 to TRBJ2-3; 13 nucleotides agree with TRBD2. This CDR3 has 19 amino acids. Per germline, CDR1 ENHRY and CDR2 SYGVKD. Germline trimming cut 3 bases from V and 1 base from J; bases unmatched to any gene: 10. The CDR3 reads CAISDPGTSGIVGTDTQYF. In DNA, the CDR3 is TGTGCCATCAGTGACCCCGGGACTAGCGGGATAGTTGGCACAGATACGCAGTATTTT.